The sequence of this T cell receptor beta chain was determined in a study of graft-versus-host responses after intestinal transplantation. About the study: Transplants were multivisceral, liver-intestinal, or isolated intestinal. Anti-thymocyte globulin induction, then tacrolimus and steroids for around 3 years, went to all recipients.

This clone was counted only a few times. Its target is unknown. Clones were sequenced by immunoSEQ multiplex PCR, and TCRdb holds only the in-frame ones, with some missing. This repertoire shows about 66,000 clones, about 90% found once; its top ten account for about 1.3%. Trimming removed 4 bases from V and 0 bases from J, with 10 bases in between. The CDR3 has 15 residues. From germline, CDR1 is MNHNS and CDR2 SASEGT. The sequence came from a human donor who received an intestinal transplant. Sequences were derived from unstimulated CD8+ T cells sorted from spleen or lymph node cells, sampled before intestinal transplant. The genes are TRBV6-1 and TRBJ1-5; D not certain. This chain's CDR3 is CASSGVPDSNQPQHF. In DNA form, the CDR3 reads TGTGCCAGCAGTGGAGTCCCCGATAGCAATCAGCCCCAGCATTTT.